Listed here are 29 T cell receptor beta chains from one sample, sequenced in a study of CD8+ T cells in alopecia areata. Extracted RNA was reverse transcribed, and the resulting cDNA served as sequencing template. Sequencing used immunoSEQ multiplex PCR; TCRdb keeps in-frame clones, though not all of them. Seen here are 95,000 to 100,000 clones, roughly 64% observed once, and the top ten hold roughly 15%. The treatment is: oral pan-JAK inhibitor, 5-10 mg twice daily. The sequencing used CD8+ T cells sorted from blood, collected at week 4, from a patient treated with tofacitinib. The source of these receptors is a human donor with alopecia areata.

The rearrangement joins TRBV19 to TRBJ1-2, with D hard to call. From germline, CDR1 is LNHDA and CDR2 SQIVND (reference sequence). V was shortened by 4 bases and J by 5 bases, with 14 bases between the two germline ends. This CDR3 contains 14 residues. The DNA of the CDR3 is TGTGCCAGTAGTACCCCCCAAGGTACATATGGCTACACCTTC. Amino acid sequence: CASSTPQGTYGYTF.

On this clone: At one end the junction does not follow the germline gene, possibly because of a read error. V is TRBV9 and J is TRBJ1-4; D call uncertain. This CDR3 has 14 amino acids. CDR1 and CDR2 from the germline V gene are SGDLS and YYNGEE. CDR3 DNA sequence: TGTGCCAGCAGCCTCGAGGGTTGGGGTGAACAACTGTTTTTT. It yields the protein CASSLEGWGEQLFF.

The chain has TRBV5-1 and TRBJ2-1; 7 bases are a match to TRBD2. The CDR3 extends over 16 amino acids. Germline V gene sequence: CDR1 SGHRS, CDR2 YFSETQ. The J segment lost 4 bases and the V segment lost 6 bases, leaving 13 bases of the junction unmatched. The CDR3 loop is CASIPTSGTGYNEQFF. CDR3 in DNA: TGCGCCAGCATACCAACCAGCGGGACCGGGTACAATGAGCAGTTCTTC.

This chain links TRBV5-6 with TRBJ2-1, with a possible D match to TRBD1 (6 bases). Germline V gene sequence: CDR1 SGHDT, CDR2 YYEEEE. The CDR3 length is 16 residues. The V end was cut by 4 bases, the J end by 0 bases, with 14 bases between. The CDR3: CASSPLRGSSYNEQFF. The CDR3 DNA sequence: TGTGCCAGCAGCCCGCTAAGGGGGAGCTCCTACAATGAGCAGTTCTTC.

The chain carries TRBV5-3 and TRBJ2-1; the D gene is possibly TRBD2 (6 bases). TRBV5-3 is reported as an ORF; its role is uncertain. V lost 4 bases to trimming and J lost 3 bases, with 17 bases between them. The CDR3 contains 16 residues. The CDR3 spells CARSDHLATYYNEQFF. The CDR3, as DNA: TGTGCCAGAAGCGACCACCTAGCGACCTACTACAATGAGCAGTTCTTC.

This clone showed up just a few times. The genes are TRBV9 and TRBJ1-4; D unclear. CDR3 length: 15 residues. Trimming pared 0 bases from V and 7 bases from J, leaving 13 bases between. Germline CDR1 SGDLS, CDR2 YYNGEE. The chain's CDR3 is CASSVEAQLREKLFF. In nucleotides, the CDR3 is TGTGCCAGCAGCGTAGAGGCTCAGCTCCGTGAAAAACTGTTTTTT.

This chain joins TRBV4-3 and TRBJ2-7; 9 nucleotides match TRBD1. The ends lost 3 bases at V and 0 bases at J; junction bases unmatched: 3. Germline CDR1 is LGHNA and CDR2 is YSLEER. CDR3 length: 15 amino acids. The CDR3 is CASSQGQGPSYEQYF. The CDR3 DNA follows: TGCGCCAGCAGCCAGGGACAGGGTCCCTCCTACGAGCAGTACTTC.

The CDR3 here is CASSIGLAGASYNEQFF. The CDR3 DNA reads TGCGCCAGCAGCATCGGACTAGCGGGGGCCTCATACAATGAGCAGTTCTTC. The J gene is TRBJ2-1, the V gene TRBV5-1; 13 bases align to TRBD2. Germline V CDR1 and CDR2: SGHRS, YFSETQ. The CDR3 has 17 residues. Trimming cost V 4 bases and J 4 bases; bases outside gene matches: 8.

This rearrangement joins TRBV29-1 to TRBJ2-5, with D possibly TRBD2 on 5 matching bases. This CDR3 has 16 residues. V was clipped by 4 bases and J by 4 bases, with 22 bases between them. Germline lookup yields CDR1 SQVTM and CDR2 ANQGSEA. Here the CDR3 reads CSVVLMPGIGAETQYF. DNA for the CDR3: TGCAGCGTTGTCCTCATGCCGGGGATTGGTGCAGAGACCCAGTACTTC.

CDR3 in DNA: TGTGCCAGCAGCGACCAGGGGGCGCTTACAGATACGCAGTATTTT. It specifies CASSDQGALTDTQYF. The chain is built from TRBV9 and TRBJ2-3; 8 positions match TRBD1. V dropped 3 bases and J dropped 3; count of bases not matched to a gene: 6. The CDR3 extends over 15 amino acids. Germline V gene sequence: CDR1 SGDLS, CDR2 YYNGEE.

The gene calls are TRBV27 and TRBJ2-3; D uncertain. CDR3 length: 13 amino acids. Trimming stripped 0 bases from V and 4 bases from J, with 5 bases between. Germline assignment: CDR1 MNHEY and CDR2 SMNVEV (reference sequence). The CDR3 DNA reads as TGTGCCAGCAGTTTATCGGATCCAGATACGCAGTATTTT. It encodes CASSLSDPDTQYF.

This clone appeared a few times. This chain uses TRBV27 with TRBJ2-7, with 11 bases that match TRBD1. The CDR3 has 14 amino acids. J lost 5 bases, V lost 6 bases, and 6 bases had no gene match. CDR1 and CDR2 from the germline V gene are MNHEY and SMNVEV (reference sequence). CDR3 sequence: CASRRRTGGHEQYF. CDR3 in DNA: TGTGCCAGCAGACGACGGACAGGGGGCCACGAGCAGTACTTC.

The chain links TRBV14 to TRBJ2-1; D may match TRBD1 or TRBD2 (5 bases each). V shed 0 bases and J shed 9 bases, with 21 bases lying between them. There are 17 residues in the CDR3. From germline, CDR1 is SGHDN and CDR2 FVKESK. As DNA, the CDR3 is TGTGCCAGCAGCCAAGATGATGGGACCGTATTCGGGGTTGAGCAGTTCTTC. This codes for CASSQDDGTVFGVEQFF.

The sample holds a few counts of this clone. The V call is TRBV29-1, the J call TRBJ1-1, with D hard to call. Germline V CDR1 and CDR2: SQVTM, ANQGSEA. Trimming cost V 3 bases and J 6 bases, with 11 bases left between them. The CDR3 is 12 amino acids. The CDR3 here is CSVEPGRSEAFF. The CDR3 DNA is TGCAGCGTTGAGCCCGGACGCTCTGAAGCTTTCTTT.

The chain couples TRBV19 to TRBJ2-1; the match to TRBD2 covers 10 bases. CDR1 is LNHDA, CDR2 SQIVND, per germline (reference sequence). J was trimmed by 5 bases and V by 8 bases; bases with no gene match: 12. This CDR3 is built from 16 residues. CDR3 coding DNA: TGTGCCAGTGCAACTAGCGGGAATGCCCCGAACAATGAGCAGTTCTTC. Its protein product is CASATSGNAPNNEQFF.

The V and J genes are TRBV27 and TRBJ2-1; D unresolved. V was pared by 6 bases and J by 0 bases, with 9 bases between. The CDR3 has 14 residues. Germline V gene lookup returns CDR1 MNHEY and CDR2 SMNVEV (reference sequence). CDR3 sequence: CASSPQGSYNEQFF. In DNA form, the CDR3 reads TGTGCCAGCAGCCCCCAAGGCTCCTACAATGAGCAGTTCTTC.

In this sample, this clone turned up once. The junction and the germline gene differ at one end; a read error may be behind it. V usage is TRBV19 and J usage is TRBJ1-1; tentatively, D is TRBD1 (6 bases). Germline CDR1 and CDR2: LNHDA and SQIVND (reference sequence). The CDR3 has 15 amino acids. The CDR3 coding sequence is TGTGCGAGTAGTATTGGTTGGGGGCTGGCCACTGAAGCTTTCTTT. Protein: CASSIGWGLATEAFF.

In DNA, the CDR3 is TGTGCCTGGAGACCATTGGGAGGGGATGGCTACACCTTC. Residues: CAWRPLGGDGYTF. The J gene is TRBJ1-2, the V gene TRBV30; perhaps TRBD1 as D (5 bases). The CDR3 sequence is 13 residues long. V lost 3 bases to trimming and J lost 6 bases, with 14 bases between them. Germline CDR1 GTSNPN, CDR2 SVGIG (reference sequence). Looking up the rest from reference TRBV30 and TRBJ1-2 gives the full variable domain: SQTIHQWPATLVQPVGSPLSLECTVEGTSNPNLYWYRQAAGRGLQLLFYSVGIGQISSEVPQNLSASRPQDRQFILSSKKLLLSDSGFYLCAWRPLGGDGYTFGSGTRLTVV.

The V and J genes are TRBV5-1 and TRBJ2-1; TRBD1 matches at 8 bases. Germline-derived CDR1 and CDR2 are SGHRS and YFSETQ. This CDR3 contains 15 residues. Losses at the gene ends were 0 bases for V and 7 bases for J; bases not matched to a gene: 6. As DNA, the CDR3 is TGCGCCAGCAGCTTGGGCAGGGGGCGCTTAAATGAGCAGTTCTTC. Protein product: CASSLGRGRLNEQFF.

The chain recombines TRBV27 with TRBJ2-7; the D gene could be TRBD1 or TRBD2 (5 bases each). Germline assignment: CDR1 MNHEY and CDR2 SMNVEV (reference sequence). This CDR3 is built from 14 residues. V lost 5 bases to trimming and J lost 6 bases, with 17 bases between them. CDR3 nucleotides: TGTGCCAGCAGTGTCGGGACCGGTTGGCTCGAGCAGTACTTC. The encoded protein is CASSVGTGWLEQYF.

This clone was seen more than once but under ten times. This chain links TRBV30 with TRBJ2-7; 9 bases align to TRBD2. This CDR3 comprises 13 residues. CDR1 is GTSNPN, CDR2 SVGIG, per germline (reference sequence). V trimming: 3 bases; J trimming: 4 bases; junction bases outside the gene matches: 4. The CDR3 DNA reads TGTGCCTGGAGCGCGGGAGGGCCGTACGAGCAGTACTTC. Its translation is CAWSAGGPYEQYF.

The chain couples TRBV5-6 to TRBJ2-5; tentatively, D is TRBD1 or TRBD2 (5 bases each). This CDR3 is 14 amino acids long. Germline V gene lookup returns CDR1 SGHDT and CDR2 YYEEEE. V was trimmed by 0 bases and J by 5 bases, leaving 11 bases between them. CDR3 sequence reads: CASSLAGSVETQYF. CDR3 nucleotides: TGTGCCAGCAGCTTGGCAGGGAGCGTCGAGACCCAGTACTTC. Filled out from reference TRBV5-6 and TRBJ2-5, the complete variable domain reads DAGVTQSPTHLIKTRGQQVTLRCSPKSGHDTVSWYQQALGQGPQFIFQYYEEEERQRGNFPDRFSGHQFPNYSSELNVNALLLGDSALYLCASSLAGSVETQYFGPGTRLLVL.

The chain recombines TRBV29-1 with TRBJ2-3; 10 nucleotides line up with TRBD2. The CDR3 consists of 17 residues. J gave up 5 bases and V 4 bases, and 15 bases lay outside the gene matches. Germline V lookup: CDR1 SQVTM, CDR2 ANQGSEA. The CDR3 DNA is TGCAGCGTTGGCGGACTAGCGGATACCCCATCGGGAGATACGCAGTATTTT. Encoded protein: CSVGGLADTPSGDTQYF.

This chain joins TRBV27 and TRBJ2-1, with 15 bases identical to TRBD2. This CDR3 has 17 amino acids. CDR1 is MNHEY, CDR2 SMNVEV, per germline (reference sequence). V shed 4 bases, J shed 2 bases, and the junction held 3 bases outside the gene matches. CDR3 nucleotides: TGTGCCAGCAGTTCATGGACTAGCGGGGGGGCCTACAATGAGCAGTTCTTC. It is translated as CASSSWTSGGAYNEQFF.

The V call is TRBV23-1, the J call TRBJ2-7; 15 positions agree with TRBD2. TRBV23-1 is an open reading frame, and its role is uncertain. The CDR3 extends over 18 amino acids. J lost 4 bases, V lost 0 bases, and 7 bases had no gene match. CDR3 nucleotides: TGCGCCAGCAGTCAATCCCCTTGGACTAGCGGGGGGGCGTACGAGCAGTACTTC. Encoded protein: CASSQSPWTSGGAYEQYF.

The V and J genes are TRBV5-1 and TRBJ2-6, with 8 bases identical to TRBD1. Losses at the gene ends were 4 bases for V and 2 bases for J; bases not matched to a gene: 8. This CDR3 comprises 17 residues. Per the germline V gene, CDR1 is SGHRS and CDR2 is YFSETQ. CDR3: CASSPGQGRAGANVLTF. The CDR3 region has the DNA TGCGCCAGCAGCCCAGGACAGGGAAGGGCTGGGGCCAACGTCCTGACTTTC.

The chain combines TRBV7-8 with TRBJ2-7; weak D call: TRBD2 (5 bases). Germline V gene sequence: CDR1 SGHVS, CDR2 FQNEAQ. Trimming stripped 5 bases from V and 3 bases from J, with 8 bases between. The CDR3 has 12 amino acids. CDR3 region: CASSRGDYEQYF. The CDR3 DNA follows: TGTGCCAGCAGCCGGGGTGACTACGAGCAGTACTTC.

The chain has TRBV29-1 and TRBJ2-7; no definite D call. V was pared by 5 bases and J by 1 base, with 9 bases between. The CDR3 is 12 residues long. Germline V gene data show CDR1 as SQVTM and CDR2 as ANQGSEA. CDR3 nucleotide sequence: TGCAGCGTTTGGGCGAATTCCTACGAGCAGTACTTC. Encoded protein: CSVWANSYEQYF.

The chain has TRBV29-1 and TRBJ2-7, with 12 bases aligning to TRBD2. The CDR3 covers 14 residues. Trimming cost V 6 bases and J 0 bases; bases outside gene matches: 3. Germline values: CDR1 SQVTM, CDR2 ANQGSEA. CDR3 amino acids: CSVETSGSSYEQYF. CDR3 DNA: TGCAGCGTGGAGACTAGCGGGAGCTCCTACGAGCAGTACTTC.